Presented here are 17 T cell receptor beta chains from one specimen sequenced in a study of blood T cell repertoires in COVID-19. The data were produced by immunoSEQ multiplex PCR, yet TCRdb's version contains in-frame clones alone and is incomplete. The sample lists 150,000 to 200,000 clones, roughly 89% occurring once. The specimen was peripheral blood. All receptors come from a man younger than 35 with active or convalescent COVID-19.

The table lists this clone with a count of one. This sequence joins TRBV14 and TRBJ1-2, with unresolved D. Trimming left V 0 bases short and J 14 bases short, with 13 bases between. The CDR3 has 12 residues. The germline CDR1 and CDR2 sequences are SGHDN and FVKESK. In DNA, the CDR3 is TGTGCCAGCAGCCAAGACACCAGGCATTGGACCTTC. It encodes CASSQDTRHWTF.

The chain has TRBV7-6 and TRBJ2-2, with D tentatively TRBD2 (6 bases). Germline V lookup: CDR1 SGHVS, CDR2 FNYEAQ. V lost 5 bases to trimming and J lost 2 bases, with 15 bases between them. CDR3 length: 16 amino acids. CDR3 in amino acids: CASSPVGTFNTGELFF. In DNA form, the CDR3 reads TGTGCCAGCAGCCCTGTCGGGACTTTTAACACCGGGGAGCTGTTTTTT.

This chain links TRBV14 with TRBJ2-7; D remains ambiguous. The germline V gene encodes CDR1 SGHDN and CDR2 FVKESK. This CDR3 region has 14 residues. The germline V and J ends were trimmed by 1 base and 2 bases, with 9 bases remaining between them. CDR3 bases: TGTGCCAGCAGCCAAGGTGGCAGCGCCTACGAGCAGTACTTC. It yields the protein CASSQGGSAYEQYF.

In its sample, this clone was seen many times. The V call is TRBV6-5, the J call TRBJ1-4, with 8 bases matching TRBD1. The germline gives CDR1 MNHEY, CDR2 SVGAGI. This CDR3 region has 15 residues. V gave up 2 bases and J gave up 10 bases; unmatched junction bases: 9. The CDR3 DNA reads TGTGCCAGCAGTTACGGAGAGACAGGGGCGGGAAAACTGTTTTTT. This sequence encodes CASSYGETGAGKLFF.

The chain couples TRBV11-1 to TRBJ1-3; D is uncertain. Trimming took 0 bases from V and 0 from J, leaving 15 bases between them. The CDR3 has 18 residues. Germline V CDR1 and CDR2: SGHAT, FQDESV (reference sequence). The CDR3 loop reads CASSLAVRGRHSGNTIYF. CDR3 coding DNA: TGTGCCAGCAGCTTAGCGGTACGGGGTCGCCACTCTGGAAACACCATATATTTT.

The chain employs TRBV5-1 and TRBJ2-2; D remains ambiguous. Germline V gene data show CDR1 as SGHRS and CDR2 as YFSETQ. V was clipped by 1 base and J by 1 base, with 5 bases between them. The CDR3 sequence is 14 residues long. The chain's CDR3 is CASSLFQNTGELFF. CDR3 DNA: TGCGCCAGCAGCTTGTTTCAGAACACCGGGGAGCTGTTTTTT. The full variable domain, rest sourced from reference TRBV5-1 and TRBJ2-2, is KAGVTQTPRYLIKTRGQQVTLSCSPISGHRSVSWYQQTPGQGLQFLFEYFSETQRNKGNFPGRFSGRQFSNSRSEMNVSTLELGDSALYLCASSLFQNTGELFFGEGSRLTVL.

The CDR3 sequence is CAQRAAYNEQFF. CDR3 bases: TGTGCCCAGCGGGCAGCCTACAATGAGCAGTTCTTC. The chain links TRBV2 to TRBJ2-1; D possibly corresponds to TRBD2 (6 bases). Germline V CDR1 and CDR2: SNHLY, FYNNEI. The CDR3 extends over 12 amino acids. The V gene lost 11 bases and the J gene lost 2 bases, with 10 bases spanning the gap.

The chain links TRBV2 to TRBJ2-1; the D gene is possibly TRBD1 (5 bases). The CDR3 contains 12 residues. Germline V CDR1 and CDR2: SNHLY, FYNNEI. Trimming cost V 5 bases and J 7 bases, with 9 bases left between them. CDR3 region: CASSQTVNEQFF. The CDR3 DNA is TGTGCCAGCAGTCAGACAGTAAATGAGCAGTTCTTC.

V and J are TRBV11-1 and TRBJ2-1; 10 nucleotides line up with TRBD2. Germline V gene sequence: CDR1 SGHAT, CDR2 FQDESV (reference sequence). The CDR3 is 16 amino acids. V shed 1 base, J shed 5 bases, and the junction held 5 bases outside the gene matches. CDR3 DNA: TGTGCCAGCAGCTTAGAGTGGGGGACTAGCGACAATGAGCAGTTCTTC. Protein: CASSLEWGTSDNEQFF.

The chain uses TRBV11-1 and TRBJ2-5; 10 bases are shared with TRBD1. Per the germline V gene, CDR1 is SGHAT and CDR2 is FQDESV (reference sequence). J lost 1 base, V lost 1 base, and 3 bases had no gene match. CDR3 length: 16 residues. The CDR3: CASSLGTGGPQETQYF. Written as DNA, the CDR3 is TGTGCCAGCAGCTTAGGGACAGGGGGACCCCAAGAGACCCAGTACTTC.

The chain has TRBV14 and TRBJ2-3; 7 bases map to TRBD2. V trimming: 4 bases; J trimming: 6 bases; junction bases outside the gene matches: 4. Germline CDR1 is SGHDN and CDR2 is FVKESK. The CDR3 extends over 13 amino acids. Here the CDR3 DNA reads TGTGCCAGCAGCCCCTCACTAGCGGATACGCAGTATTTT. This codes for CASSPSLADTQYF.

The chain has TRBV19 and TRBJ1-2; 9 nucleotides align to TRBD1. This CDR3 is built from 15 residues. The V segment lost 3 bases and the J segment 5 bases; nucleotides outside the gene matches: 7. Germline CDR1 reads LNHDA; CDR2 reads SQIVND (reference sequence). CDR3 DNA: TGTGCCAGTAGTATCCCCGGGACAGGGAAATATGGCTACACCTTC. Translating it yields CASSIPGTGKYGYTF.

This clone was counted a single time. Other DNA sequences in this specimen translate into the identical CDR3. J is TRBJ2-3 and V is TRBV3-1 (or the pseudogene TRBV3-2), with D perhaps TRBD2 (6 bases). CDR1 and CDR2 from the germline V gene are LGHDT and YNNKEL (reference sequence). The CDR3 has 15 residues. Trimming cost V 1 base and J 3 bases, with 11 bases left between them. The CDR3 DNA reads TGTGCCAGCAGCCAAGGGACGGGACTTACAGATACGCAGTATTTT. Amino acids: CASSQGTGLTDTQYF.

The chain is built from TRBV5-4 and TRBJ2-5; 11 nucleotides match TRBD1. The junction had 5 bases not matched to a gene; V was cut back by 9 bases and J by 1 base. The length of the CDR3 is 14 residues. Germline V gene data show CDR1 as SGHNT and CDR2 as YYREEE (reference sequence). The CDR3 reads CATGTGGFQETQYF. CDR3 nucleotides: TGTGCCACCGGGACAGGGGGGTTCCAAGAGACCCAGTACTTC.

This chain connects TRBV9 to TRBJ1-2; D is possibly TRBD1 (6 bases). The germline V gene has CDR1 SGDLS and CDR2 YYNGEE. This CDR3 contains 12 residues. The V and J ends lost 0 bases and 10 bases respectively, with 10 bases between them. CDR3 sequence (DNA): TGTGCCAGCAGCGTAGGGGCAGGGGCCTACACCTTC. Protein: CASSVGAGAYTF.

The chain carries TRBV11-3 and TRBJ1-1; D is uncertain. Germline CDR1 reads SGHNT; CDR2 reads YENEEA. There are 11 residues in the CDR3. V lost 8 bases and J 5 bases, leaving 9 bases between the germline ends. The CDR3, as DNA: TGTGCCAGCTCGACTCGGACTGAAGCTTTCTTT. It yields the protein CASSTRTEAFF.

The rearrangement links TRBV4-1 to TRBJ1-6, with D uncertain. The CDR3 extends over 13 amino acids. V lost 0 bases and J 11 bases, leaving 8 bases between the germline ends. Germline loops: CDR1 MGHRA, CDR2 YSYEKL. CDR3 DNA: TGCGCCAGCAGCCAAGAGTCCAGGACACCCCTCCACTTT. Amino acids: CASSQESRTPLHF.